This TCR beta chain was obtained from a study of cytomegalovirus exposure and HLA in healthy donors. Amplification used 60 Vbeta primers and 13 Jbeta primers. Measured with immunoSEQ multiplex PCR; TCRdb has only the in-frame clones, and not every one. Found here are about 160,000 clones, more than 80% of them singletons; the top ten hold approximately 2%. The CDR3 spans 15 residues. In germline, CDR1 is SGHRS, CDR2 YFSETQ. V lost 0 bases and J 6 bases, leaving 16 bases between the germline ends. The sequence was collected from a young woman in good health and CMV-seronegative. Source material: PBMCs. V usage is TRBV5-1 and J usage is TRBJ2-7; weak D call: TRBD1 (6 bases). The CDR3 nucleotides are TGCGCCAGCAGCTTGGCTCCAGGGGATTATCGCGAGCAGTACTTC. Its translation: CASSLAPGDYREQYF.